This TCR beta chain was found in a study of patients and donors after allogeneic stem cell transplantation. CDR3 length: 12 amino acids. Germline-derived CDR1 and CDR2 are SGHTA and FQGTGA. Trimming removed 5 bases from V and 9 bases from J, with 8 bases in between. In TCRdb, the RT-PCR reads were re-called with MiXCR into one record per CDR3 protein. The sample lists about 88,000 distinct CDR3 sequences, approximately 49% seen once, with 60% to 75% in the top ten. Sequenced material: blood, either unsorted or a sorted T cell fraction (not recorded which). The clonotype originates from a human donor who was either an allogeneic HSCT recipient or a stem cell or donor lymphocyte infusion donor (not recorded which). It is not recorded whose cells these are; they may come from a transplant donor. V and J are TRBV7-3 and TRBJ1-6; D might be TRBD1 (5 bases). The CDR3 nucleotides read TGTGCCAGCAGCGATGGGGGTTCACCCCTCCACTTT. It specifies CASSDGGSPLHF.